This T cell receptor beta chain is from a study of T cells in Graves' hyperthyroidism and ophthalmopathy. Study at large: Peripheral blood draws took place at initial diagnosis, ahead of any treatment.

The TCR beta CDR3 regions underwent amplification using RNA transcripts as the source. A first-round RT-PCR of the TCR CDR3 used the HTBI primer set. TCRdb ran MiXCR on the multiplex PCR reads and lists one entry per CDR3 protein. The top ten hold 30% to 35% of the sample, which has under 300,000 distinct CDR3 sequences, 12% to 15% seen once. This CDR3 has 16 residues. CDR1 MNHEY and CDR2 SVGEGT come from the germline V gene. V lost 0 bases and J lost 2, with 13 bases in between. This clonotype was counted between two and nine times. Exclusion of a patient resulted from uncontrolled infection, other autoimmune disease, pregnancy or lactation.

Sequencing input: blood. This TCR was sampled from a woman aged 45-59 years with Graves' hyperthyroidism that later progressed to Graves' ophthalmopathy. The chain employs TRBV6-2 or TRBV6-3 and TRBJ1-2; D is unresolved. CDR3 in amino acids: CASSYSFMGSNYGYTF. CDR3 nucleotides: TGTGCCAGCAGTTACTCTTTTATGGGCTCGAACTATGGCTACACCTTC.